The source of this T cell receptor (beta chain) is a study of blood T cells in healthy people across ages (dated by TCRdb to about 2015). Concerning the study at large: Template switching captured roughly one uniquely barcoded TCR beta cDNA molecule per two T cells in model experiments. To avoid experimental bias, donors of different ages were randomly spread across the sequencing lanes. Using deep sequencing normalized with unique cDNA molecular identifiers, the study measured how TCR beta repertoire diversity changes with age. Four age groups were formed from the donors: young (average roughly 15 years), middle-aged (just under 40), aged (62) and long-lived (approximately 80). The study analyzed two additional independent replicas of 1 million unique cDNA reads from the same blood draw for two donors, one aged 18 to 29 and one aged 80 or older.

Of note for this clonotype: What this receptor recognizes is not known. Per-base qualities were not stored, and no clone one base away is much larger.

Libraries were made using 5' RACE. Sequencing instrument: Illumina HiSeq 2500. The second PCR ran for about 7 to 11 cycles and used a J-beta primer mix along with a sample-barcoded 5' primer. A template-switch 5' adaptor carrying 12 random nucleotides introduced a unique molecular identifier onto each TCR beta cDNA molecule. Each sample yielded at least 3 million CDR3-containing paired-end reads. First-strand cDNA synthesis was performed from all RNA using the Mint cDNA synthesis kit, with priming by a TRBC-specific oligonucleotide. All cDNA was treated with uracil-DNA glycosylase and then went through a first 18-cycle PCR with the universal primers M1SS and BC2_uni_R. As for the authors' bioinformatics: Each sample was normalized by randomly selecting 1 million high-quality reads, each carrying a distinct molecular identifier. Instead of being binned into consensus sequences, reads that shared molecular identifiers were thrown out. CDR3 identification, clonotype clustering and error correction used MiTCR with a Q25 quality threshold and the strictest error-elimination algorithm. A nonparametric unseen species model with Euler transformation was used to estimate lower-bound total TCR beta diversity. TCRdb took the public reads, trimmed them with fastp at Q25, ran MiXCR for clone calling and kept in-frame beta chains. Identical CDR3 proteins give one entry, which carries the most common genes and DNA. In this record, the V and J calls reflect TCRdb's handling and not the investigators' own analysis. The sample records around 1.5 million distinct CDR3 sequences, around 55% of which are singletons. The ten largest clones capture about 6.3% of the sample.

Reading from cysteine to phenylalanine, the CDR3 counts 14 amino acids. The DNA shown is the 42-base CDR3, in frame from base 1. Trimming takes 2 bases from V and 8 bases from J, and the germline ends sit 13 bases apart. The germline V gene (reference sequence) supplies CDR1 LGHDT and CDR2 YNNKEL. Systemically healthy Caucasian individuals from Russia, some 40 in total and aged roughly 6 to 100 years, were included as donors. Around 10 milliliters of peripheral blood were collected from each donor into EDTA-treated Vacutainer tubes. Ficoll-Paque density-gradient centrifugation was used to isolate PBMCs, with at least 6.5 million obtained per sample. Trizol reagent was used to extract total RNA from PBMCs, with at least 5 micrograms per sample. For every donor, an aliquot of PBMCs went through flow cytometry to measure the percentages of naive CD45RAhigh/CD27high T cells. Broader findings and caveats from the paper: Observed TCR beta diversity per million T cells fell roughly linearly with age, and a significant reduction was already apparent by age around 40. Since profiling was done on bulk unsorted PBMCs, naive and antigen-experienced compartments could not be conclusively compared. Estimates of total diversity based on one million sequenced T cells were regarded as lower bounds and as underestimates. Because the CMV infection status of the donors was unknown, age-related changes in expanded clonotypes may potentially have been confounded. Compared with the aged group, the long-lived group had more naive CD4+ T cells, fewer expanded clones and increased TCR diversity, suggesting age selection. A strong correlation was found between observed TCR beta diversity and the percentage of naive T cells measured by flow cytometry.

The chain is made from TRBV3-1 and TRBJ2-1, with an unclear D gene assignment. The sequence was collected from a man younger than 30 in good health. Sequencing was carried out using blood. The nucleotides are TGTGCCAGCAGCCAACCCCCCCACAACGATGAGCAGTTCTTC. It codes for CASSQPPHNDEQFF.